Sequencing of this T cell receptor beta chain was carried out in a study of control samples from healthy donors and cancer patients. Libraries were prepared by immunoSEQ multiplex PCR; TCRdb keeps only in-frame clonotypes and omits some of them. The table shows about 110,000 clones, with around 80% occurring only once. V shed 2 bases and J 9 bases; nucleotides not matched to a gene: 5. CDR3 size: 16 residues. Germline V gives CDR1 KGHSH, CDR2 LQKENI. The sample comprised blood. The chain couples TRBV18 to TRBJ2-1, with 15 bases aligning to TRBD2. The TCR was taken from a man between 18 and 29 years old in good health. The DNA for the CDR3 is TGTGCCAGCTCACCATCCGGACTAGCGGGGGGGCTTGAGCAGTTCTTC. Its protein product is CASSPSGLAGGLEQFF.